The 3 T cell receptor beta chains below all came from one sample that was sequenced in a study of post-analysis software for immune sequencing data (dated by TCRdb to the mid-2010s). The library was built by means of PCR. Sequenced using an Illumina HiSeq 2500. To reduce PCR and sequencing biases, unique molecular identifiers were built into the TCR beta cDNA libraries. TCRdb's own reprocessing of the public reads used fastp at Q25 and MiXCR and kept productive beta chains. One record per CDR3 amino acid sequence lists the most common genes and DNA. This sample lists approximately 690,000 distinct CDR3 sequences; more than 50% were detected once. The ten most abundant clones make up around 11% of the sample. Antigens of these TCRs are unknown. Study-wide findings and limitations: Significantly higher frequencies in patients than in controls were found for about five TRBV segments, including TRBV5-6, TRBV5-1 and TRBV20-1.

Sequenced sample: blood. The receptor source for this set is a girl aged 2-9 years with multiple sclerosis.

The chain is built from TRBV20-1 and TRBJ2-7; either TRBD1 or TRBD2 may supply D (5 bases each). Trimming cost V 5 bases and J 7 bases, with 18 bases left between them. CDR3 length: 13 residues. Germline CDR1 reads DFQATT; CDR2 reads SNEGSKA (reference sequence). The chain's CDR3 is CSADGATYNEQYF. The CDR3 DNA reads TGCAGTGCTGACGGGGCAACTTACAATGAGCAGTACTTC.

The CDR3 DNA follows: TGCGCCAGCAGCTTGGCCTCGACAGGGGCGGAGACCCAGTACTTC. Translated: CASSLASTGAETQYF. The chain uses TRBV5-1 and TRBJ2-4, with 8 bases matching TRBD1. Near its end, the DNA agrees better with TRBJ2-5, so the J call may be wrong. The CDR3 spans 15 residues. Germline CDR1 and CDR2: SGHRS and YFSETQ.

The rearrangement uses TRBV10-3 and TRBJ2-5, with 9 positions matching TRBD1. The germline V gene encodes CDR1 ENHRY and CDR2 SYGVKD. The length of the CDR3 is 14 residues. V dropped 4 bases and J dropped 2; count of bases not matched to a gene: 2. CDR3 sequence reads: CAISAGQGQETQYF. The CDR3 DNA reads as TGTGCCATCAGTGCCGGACAGGGGCAAGAGACCCAGTACTTC.